The 26 T cell receptor beta chains presented below share a single source sample, sequenced in a study of patients and donors after allogeneic stem cell transplantation. TCRdb re-called the RT-PCR reads with MiXCR, one entry per CDR3 protein. The sample records over 150,000 distinct CDR3 sequences, approximately 28% being singletons. Sequencing was performed on blood, either unsorted or a sorted T cell fraction (not recorded which). All receptors come from a human donor who was either an allogeneic HSCT recipient or a stem cell or donor lymphocyte infusion donor (not recorded which). It is not recorded whose cells these are; they may come from a transplant donor.

This clonotype was observed a handful of times. The J gene is TRBJ2-7, the V gene TRBV20-1, with 7 bases aligning to TRBD2. The junction had 2 bases not matched to a gene; V was cut back by 1 base and J by 5 bases. Looked up from germline, CDR1 is DFQATT and CDR2 is SNEGSKA (reference sequence). This CDR3 region has 12 residues. The CDR3, as DNA: TGCAGTGCTAGAGTGGGAGGGCACGAGCAGTACTTC. Translation: CSARVGGHEQYF.

The V and J genes are TRBV12-5 and TRBJ2-6; 7 bases fit TRBD1. CDR3 size: 15 residues. V lost 6 bases to trimming and J lost 4 bases; unmatched junction nucleotides: 6. The germline V gene has CDR1 LGHNT and CDR2 FRNRAP. CDR3 amino acids: CASGLTGVGANVLTF. The CDR3 nucleotides read TGTGCTAGTGGCCTTACAGGGGTAGGGGCCAACGTCCTGACTTTC.

This clonotype has a count of ten or more. CDR3 in amino acids: CASSLAPRDSYGYTF. As DNA, the CDR3 is TGTGCCAGCAGCTTAGCGCCCCGGGACAGCTATGGCTACACCTTC. The chain uses TRBV7-2 and TRBJ1-2; the match to TRBD1 covers 7 bases. This CDR3 region has 15 residues. Germline values: CDR1 SGHTA, CDR2 FQGNSA. Unmatched junction bases numbered 5, after V lost 0 bases and J lost 4 bases.

The rearrangement links TRBV4-3 to TRBJ2-3; D remains ambiguous. This CDR3 contains 12 residues. Trimming took 5 bases from V and 4 from J, leaving 7 bases between them. Germline lookup yields CDR1 LGHNA and CDR2 YSLEER. CDR3: CASSSPPDTQYF. As DNA, the CDR3 is TGCGCCAGCAGCAGCCCCCCAGATACGCAGTATTTT.

This clonotype came up many times. CDR3: CASSLQGTYGYTF. The CDR3 coding sequence is TGTGCCAGCAGTTTACAGGGAACATATGGCTACACCTTC. The rearrangement joins TRBV27 to TRBJ1-2; TRBD1 might be the D (5 bases). With 2 bases removed from V and 5 bases from J, the gap between germline ends came to 9 bases. CDR1 and CDR2 from the germline V gene are MNHEY and SMNVEV (reference sequence). This CDR3 contains 13 residues.

This clonotype was picked up a small number of times. The chain combines TRBV12-3 or TRBV12-4 with TRBJ2-6; D is tentatively TRBD1 or TRBD2 (5 bases each). V gave up 5 bases and J gave up 2 bases, with 10 bases separating them. The CDR3 is 15 residues long. CDR3 residues: CASSPGSTGANVLTF. CDR3 bases: TGTGCCAGCAGTCCAGGGAGTACTGGGGCCAACGTCCTGACTTTC.

The chain links TRBV5-1 to TRBJ1-3; D is uncertain. V shed 2 bases and J shed 1 base, with 13 bases lying between them. Germline CDR1 reads SGHRS; CDR2 reads YFSETQ. The CDR3 runs to 16 residues. The CDR3 bases are TGCGCCAGCAGCTTATACGGAGGTTTTTCTGGAAACACCATATATTTT. It codes for CASSLYGGFSGNTIYF.

This clonotype was detected a few times. The chain links TRBV12-3 or TRBV12-4 to TRBJ2-3; 9 bases match TRBD2. The junction had 2 bases not matched to a gene; V was cut back by 3 bases and J by 4 bases. The CDR3 sequence is 14 residues long. The CDR3 loop is CASSLGLAPDTQYF. DNA for the CDR3: TGTGCCAGCAGTTTGGGACTAGCTCCAGATACGCAGTATTTT.

This clonotype showed up just a few times. The rearrangement joins TRBV7-6 to TRBJ1-1, with a possible D match to TRBD1 (6 bases). The V gene's germline CDR1 is SGHVS and CDR2 FNYEAQ. CDR3 length: 17 amino acids. Trimming took off 0 bases at V and 6 bases at J, with 20 bases between the two ends. The CDR3 coding sequence is TGTGCCAGCAGCTTAGCATTGTATAAGGCAGGGGAAGCTGAAGCTTTCTTT. Encoded protein: CASSLALYKAGEAEAFF.

V is TRBV7-8 and J is TRBJ2-2; D remains unclear. V gave up 5 bases and J gave up 6 bases, with 7 bases separating them. The germline gives CDR1 SGHVS, CDR2 FQNEAQ. The CDR3 totals 12 residues. CDR3: CASSPSAGELFF. CDR3 nucleotide sequence: TGTGCCAGCAGCCCGTCTGCCGGGGAGCTGTTTTTT.

This clonotype was observed many times. The chain links TRBV18 to TRBJ2-3, with unresolved D. The V end lost 0 bases, the J end lost 6 bases, and 7 bases lay between the germline ends. Germline CDR1 reads KGHSH; CDR2 reads LQKENI. CDR3 length equals 13 residues. This CDR3 is CASSPPSVDTQYF. The CDR3 DNA reads TGTGCCAGCTCACCACCAAGCGTCGATACGCAGTATTTT.

The rearrangement uses TRBV29-1 and TRBJ2-3, with no clear D. V lost 2 bases and J 2 bases, leaving 5 bases between the germline ends. CDR1 and CDR2 from the germline V gene are SQVTM and ANQGSEA. The CDR3 is 12 residues long. In DNA form, the CDR3 reads TGCAGCGTTGAAATCTACACAGATACGCAGTATTTT. This encodes CSVEIYTDTQYF.

The V and J genes are TRBV5-1 and TRBJ2-2; perhaps D is TRBD1 or TRBD2 (5 bases each). The V gene lost 0 bases and the J gene lost 8 bases, with 11 bases spanning the gap. The length of the CDR3 is 14 residues. Germline CDR1 and CDR2: SGHRS and YFSETQ. The CDR3 sequence is CASSLDGAQGELFF. CDR3 DNA: TGCGCCAGCAGCTTGGACGGGGCCCAGGGGGAGCTGTTTTTT.

This clonotype was detected only a few times. This chain connects TRBV20-1 to TRBJ1-5, with no clear D. Germline values: CDR1 DFQATT, CDR2 SNEGSKA (reference sequence). V lost 1 base, J lost 0 bases, and 13 bases lay in between. The CDR3 loop spans 16 amino acids. This chain's CDR3 is CSARGVHQFSNQPQHF. DNA of the CDR3: TGCAGTGCTAGAGGGGTTCACCAATTTAGCAATCAGCCCCAGCATTTT.

The CDR3 region has the DNA TGCGCCAGCAGCCCCCCGGGACTAGCCAAGTCCTACGAGCAGTACTTC. Amino acid sequence: CASSPPGLAKSYEQYF. The chain joins TRBV5-1 to TRBJ2-7, with 9 bases aligning to TRBD2. CDR3 length: 16 amino acids. V lost 4 bases to trimming and J lost 1 base; unmatched junction nucleotides: 9. Germline assignment: CDR1 SGHRS and CDR2 YFSETQ.

This chain uses TRBV28 with TRBJ2-3; TRBD2 is a possible D gene (7 bases). Germline V lookup: CDR1 MDHEN, CDR2 SYDVKM. Trimming left V 2 bases short and J 0 bases short, with 15 bases between. This CDR3 is 17 amino acids long. This chain's CDR3 is CASSLVGGLWSTDTQYF. CDR3 DNA: TGTGCCAGCAGTTTAGTGGGGGGGCTGTGGAGCACAGATACGCAGTATTTT.

In its sample, this clonotype was seen a few times. The chain links TRBV27 to TRBJ1-2, with D possibly matching TRBD1 (6 bases). V lost 1 base and J 3 bases, leaving 12 bases between the germline ends. From germline, CDR1 is MNHEY and CDR2 SMNVEV (reference sequence). This CDR3 is 15 amino acids long. This chain's CDR3 is CASSLWSGAYYGYTF. Written as DNA, the CDR3 is TGTGCCAGCAGTTTATGGTCAGGGGCCTACTATGGCTACACCTTC.

The genes are TRBV29-1 and TRBJ2-7; 7 bases align to TRBD1. CDR1 and CDR2 from the germline V gene are SQVTM and ANQGSEA. The CDR3 is 14 amino acids. J lost 2 bases, V lost 4 bases, and 8 bases had no gene match. CDR3 coding DNA: TGCAGCGTTGGGGCCCGACAGGGTCCCTACGAGCAGTACTTC. It specifies CSVGARQGPYEQYF.

The chain employs TRBV6-5 and TRBJ2-2; 7 bases agree with TRBD1. Germline lookup yields CDR1 MNHEY and CDR2 SVGAGI. The CDR3 is 15 amino acids. V dropped 6 bases and J dropped 11; count of bases not matched to a gene: 15. CDR3 protein: CASRGATGATGELFF. CDR3 coding DNA: TGTGCCAGCAGAGGGGCCACAGGGGCCACTGGAGAGCTGTTTTTT.

This clonotype was recorded a few times. The rearrangement joins TRBV12-3 or TRBV12-4 to TRBJ2-5, with 9 bases aligning to TRBD2. The CDR3 has 16 residues. Trimming at V came to 1 base and at J to 4 bases, leaving 7 bases not matched to a gene. CDR3 amino acids: CASSLGAGGFGETQYF. The CDR3 DNA sequence: TGTGCCAGCAGTTTAGGAGCGGGAGGTTTTGGAGAGACCCAGTACTTC.

The V gene is TRBV20-1, the J gene TRBJ2-7, with 11 bases fitting TRBD2. The CDR3 has 15 amino acids. CDR1 is DFQATT and CDR2 is SNEGSKA in the germline V gene (reference sequence). Germline trimming cut 0 bases from V and 4 bases from J; bases unmatched to any gene: 5. The CDR3 is CSARDSGTSGYEQYF. The CDR3 bases are TGCAGTGCTAGAGATTCTGGGACTAGCGGTTACGAGCAGTACTTC.

This clonotype appeared once. The V and J genes are TRBV27 and TRBJ2-1, with D perhaps matching TRBD1 (6 bases). CDR1 MNHEY and CDR2 SMNVEV come from the germline V gene (reference sequence). Trimming took off 5 bases at V and 0 bases at J, with 11 bases between the two ends. CDR3 length: 15 amino acids. The CDR3: CASSPQGISYNEQFF. The CDR3 DNA sequence: TGTGCCAGCAGTCCACAGGGAATCTCCTACAATGAGCAGTTCTTC.

There are a few counts of this clonotype. Here the CDR3 reads CAISRNVYSGNTIYF. The CDR3 region has the DNA TGTGCCATCTCTCGGAACGTATACTCTGGAAACACCATATATTTT. The V call is TRBV6-1, the J call TRBJ1-3; D unclear. The V and J ends lost 10 bases and 0 bases respectively, with 16 bases between them. Germline CDR1 and CDR2: MNHNS and SASEGT. The CDR3 is 15 amino acids.

This clonotype showed up just a few times. The chain has TRBV20-1 and TRBJ1-2; TRBD1 matches 7 bases. The CDR3 sequence is 12 residues long. J was trimmed by 2 bases and V by 4 bases; bases with no gene match: 1. CDR1 and CDR2 (germline): DFQATT, SNEGSKA (reference sequence). CDR3 loop: CSAKTGNYGYTF. In DNA form, the CDR3 reads TGCAGTGCTAAGACAGGGAACTATGGCTACACCTTC.

The gene calls are TRBV9 and TRBJ2-2; D is unresolved. The V end was cut by 3 bases, the J end by 6 bases, with 9 bases between. The germline CDR1 and CDR2 sequences are SGDLS and YYNGEE. The CDR3 runs 13 residues. CDR3 bases: TGTGCCAGCAGCGCCCATATCCCCGGGGAGCTGTTTTTT. Protein product: CASSAHIPGELFF.

The gene calls are TRBV4-3 and TRBJ2-5; D perhaps matches TRBD2 (5 bases). Trimming stripped 1 base from V and 0 bases from J, with 9 bases between. This CDR3 comprises 15 residues. The germline V gene has CDR1 LGHNA and CDR2 YSLEER. CDR3 protein: CASSQGWRNQETQYF. The CDR3 region has the DNA TGCGCCAGCAGCCAAGGATGGAGGAACCAAGAGACCCAGTACTTC.